This T cell receptor beta chain was sequenced for a study of T cell responses to AZD1222 COVID-19 vaccine (dated by TCRdb to the early 2020s). Describing the broader study: TCR sequencing covered approximately 230 trial participants: around 210 given two doses of AZD1222 and 26 given two doses of MenACWY control vaccine. Trial participants were enrolled by age into 18-55, 56-69 and 70-plus year subgroups, with roughly 150, 30 and 60 TCR-sequenced participants respectively.

Measured from the cysteine to the phenylalanine, the CDR3 is 15 residues long. Of the read, only the CDR3 DNA is kept; its 45 bases are in frame from base 1. Deletion took 2 bases off V and 6 bases off J, with a span of 17 bases between the germline ends. The paper's findings and limits, for the study overall: Nearly half of unique spike-specific TCRs reportedly recognized epitopes outside regions mutated in the B.1.351 and B.1.1.7 variants. Participants were mostly white British and included more females than males, and it was suggested by the authors that clonal diversity may have been underestimated. Because no day 14 peak-response samples were available, the repertoires could be characterized only after the peak T cell response. CD4 TCRs associated with the vaccine covered the entire spike protein, and the dominant responses were in regions 160-218 and 743-854. Only six or seven AZD1222 recipients were SARS-CoV-2 seropositive at baseline, limiting conclusions about previously exposed vaccinees. After two AZD1222 doses, both the breadth and the depth of spike-specific TCRs were significantly higher than at day 0 and than in MenACWY recipients. The 56-69-year group was small, and its depth increase did not reach significance, likely because of low power.

The time point label, as the study defines it: about 28 days (+/-7) after the second vaccine dose. Because spike-specific TCR depth and breadth did not differ between the two schedules, AZD1222 recipients who got a second dose at roughly 4 weeks were pooled with those who got a second dose at roughly 12 weeks. The vaccinee samples were drawn from two UK trials, COV001 and COV002, one of which was a single-blind randomized controlled phase 2/3 trial testing AZD1222 (ChAdOx1 nCoV-19) in healthy adults. Trial participant PBMC samples were collected at day 0 and day 28 after the second dose for TCRbeta chain sequencing. The CDR3 regions of human TCRbeta chains were subjected to immunosequencing. Per the source publication's procedure: Repertoire TCRs were matched against a reference library of SARS-CoV-2-specific TCRs generated with the MIRA antigen-specificity platform. Breadth was defined as the fraction of unique TCRs that were SARS-CoV-2-associated, and depth was defined as the fraction of total T cells that were SARS-CoV-2-associated. Using the MIRA data, each spike-specific TCR was mapped to the spike region that the TCR reacts to and placed in a CD4 or CD8 class. Log10-transformed breadth and depth values were compared by one-way ANOVA with Sidak's multiple comparisons tests. The table comes from immuneACCESS by way of TCRdb, which keeps in-frame sequences with V and J called. Part of the clones is missing from these tables; in studies checked, under half for an unresolved V gene and the rest for unknown reasons. D and trimming come from the DNA, and the V and J calls and clone size come from that table. Here the sample has 100,000 to 150,000 clones; about 79% occur a single time. The ten largest clones add up to about 27% of the sample.

To note about this clone: Its antigen remains undetermined. Nothing much larger sits one base from this clone, and base qualities are not available.

The sequence derives from an adult who received the AZD1222 COVID-19 vaccine. Source: peripheral blood, taken 28 days after the second AZD1222 dose. The sequence joins TRBV5-3 to TRBJ1-2, with the identity of the D gene unclear. TRBV5-3 is known as an ORF, though its function is uncertain. The DNA reads as follows: TGTGCCAGAAGCTTAGGCGAGGGCAGGCACCATGGCTACACCTTC. It codes for CARSLGEGRHHGYTF.